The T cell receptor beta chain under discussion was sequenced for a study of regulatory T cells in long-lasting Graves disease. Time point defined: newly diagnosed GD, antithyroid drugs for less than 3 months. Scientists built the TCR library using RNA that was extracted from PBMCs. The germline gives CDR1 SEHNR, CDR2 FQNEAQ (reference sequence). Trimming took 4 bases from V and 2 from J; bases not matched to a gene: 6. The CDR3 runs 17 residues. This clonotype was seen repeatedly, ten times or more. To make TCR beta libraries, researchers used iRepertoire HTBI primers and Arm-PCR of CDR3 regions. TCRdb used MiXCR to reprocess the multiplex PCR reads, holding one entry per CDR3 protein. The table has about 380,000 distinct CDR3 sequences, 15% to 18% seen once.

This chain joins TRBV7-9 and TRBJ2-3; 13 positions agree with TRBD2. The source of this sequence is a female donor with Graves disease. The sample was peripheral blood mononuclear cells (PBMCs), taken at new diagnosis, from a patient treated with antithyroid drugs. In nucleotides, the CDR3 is TGTGCCAGCAGCTCGGGACTAGCGGGAATCCCCACAGATACGCAGTATTTT. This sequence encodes CASSSGLAGIPTDTQYF.